This T cell receptor beta chain was captured by sequencing in a study of shared clonotypes between healthy human individuals. Overall study: Three plates were used per donor for CD4 naive, three for CD4 memory, two for CD8 naive and one for CD8 memory.

CDR3 size: 12 residues. Trimming shortened V by 0 bases and J by 8 bases, and 7 bases separated the two germline ends. The germline gives CDR1 LGHNA, CDR2 YSLEER. This clone has more than one count but fewer than ten. Using immunoSEQ multiplex PCR, the repertoire was profiled, and TCRdb retains in-frame clones only, with some absent. Among roughly 1 million clones listed, 75% were seen once. This rearrangement joins TRBV4-3 to TRBJ1-2; D remains unclear. This TCR was sampled from a man aged 18 to 35 in good health. Sequencing was performed on memory CD4+ T cells sorted from blood. Subset meaning: CD45RA-negative fraction. The CDR3 here is CASSQDGRGYTF. The CDR3 nucleotides are TGCGCCAGCAGCCAAGATGGGCGGGGCTACACCTTC.